What follows is one TCR beta chain and its context. This entry is derived from a study of T cells in narcolepsy. Looked up from germline, CDR1 is SNHLY and CDR2 is FYNNEI. V dropped 4 bases and J dropped 4 bases, with 9 bases sitting between them. The CDR3 contains 13 residues. Sequencing was performed with immunoSEQ multiplex PCR; in TCRdb, only in-frame clones are kept and a portion is missing. The table records tens of thousands of clones, roughly 87% of them present only once. Sequencing input: memory (CD45RA-) CD4+ T cells from blood. This sequence originates from a human donor in good health. J is TRBJ2-3 and V is TRBV2, with D perhaps matching TRBD2 (5 bases). The CDR3 region is CASSVGSSDTQYF. As DNA, the CDR3 is TGTGCCAGCAGTGTAGGGAGTTCAGATACGCAGTATTTT.